The 8 T cell receptor beta chains in this list originate from one sample, sequenced in a study of T cells expressing NK-cell markers. TCRdb reprocessed the 5' RACE reads, keeping one entry per CDR3 protein, no DNA. Its table records 350,000 to 400,000 distinct CDR3 sequences. Sample: blood T cells: a sorted CD56 or NKG2C T cell subset, CD4+ or CD8+ T cells, or bulk PBMC T cells (not recorded which). These receptors originate from a woman in her 50s in good health.

The chain employs TRBV5-5 and TRBJ2-7; there is no DNA to check the TCRdb D call of TRBD2. The germline V gene encodes CDR1 SGHKS and CDR2 YYEKEE (reference sequence). This CDR3 comprises 15 residues. The CDR3 loop reads CASSLLGLADYEQYF.

The gene calls are TRBV11-2 and TRBJ2-3; TCRdb's D gene call, TRBD1, goes unchecked for lack of DNA. Looked up from germline, CDR1 is SGHAT and CDR2 is FQNNGV. This CDR3 has 17 amino acids. The CDR3: CASSPISRGRKTDTQYF.

The genes are TRBV28 and TRBJ2-1. CDR3 length equals 13 residues. Germline V gene sequence: CDR1 MDHEN, CDR2 SYDVKM. CDR3 sequence reads: CASSLSLFDEQFF.

This sequence joins TRBV24-1 and TRBJ2-2. This CDR3 spans 16 amino acids. Germline CDR1 is KGHDR and CDR2 is SFDVKD. CDR3 region: CATSDPGPPNTGELFF.

V and J are TRBV29-1 and TRBJ2-1; checking the TCRdb D call of TRBD2 is not possible without DNA. Germline loops: CDR1 SQVTM, CDR2 ANQGSEA. The CDR3 extends over 14 amino acids. CDR3 sequence reads: CSVSGLAGGNEQFF.

The chain uses TRBV20-1 and TRBJ2-5; the TRBD2 assignment by TCRdb is unverifiable without DNA. The CDR3 extends over 13 amino acids. CDR1 and CDR2 (germline): DFQATT, SNEGSKA (reference sequence). CDR3 sequence: CSALAGGRPTQYF.

The rearrangement links TRBV4-1 to TRBJ2-1; the D call of TRBD2 rests on TCRdb alone, since no DNA is present to check it. Germline V gene sequence: CDR1 MGHRA, CDR2 YSYEKL. The CDR3 covers 17 residues. The CDR3 spells CASSPLQGGRAFNEQFF.

The gene calls are TRBV7-8 and TRBJ2-5; TCRdb designates TRBD1, a call that cannot be tested without DNA. Germline V gives CDR1 SGHVS, CDR2 FQNEAQ. The CDR3 is 15 amino acids. CDR3 sequence: CASSVRRQGKETQYF. The full variable domain, in which reference TRBV7-8 and TRBJ2-5 provide the parts outside the CDR3, is GAGVSQSPRYKVAKRGQDVALRCDPISGHVSLFWYQQALGQGPEFLTYFQNEAQLDKSGLPSDRFFAERPEGSVSTLKIQRTQQEDSAVYLCASSVRRQGKETQYFGPGTRLLVL.